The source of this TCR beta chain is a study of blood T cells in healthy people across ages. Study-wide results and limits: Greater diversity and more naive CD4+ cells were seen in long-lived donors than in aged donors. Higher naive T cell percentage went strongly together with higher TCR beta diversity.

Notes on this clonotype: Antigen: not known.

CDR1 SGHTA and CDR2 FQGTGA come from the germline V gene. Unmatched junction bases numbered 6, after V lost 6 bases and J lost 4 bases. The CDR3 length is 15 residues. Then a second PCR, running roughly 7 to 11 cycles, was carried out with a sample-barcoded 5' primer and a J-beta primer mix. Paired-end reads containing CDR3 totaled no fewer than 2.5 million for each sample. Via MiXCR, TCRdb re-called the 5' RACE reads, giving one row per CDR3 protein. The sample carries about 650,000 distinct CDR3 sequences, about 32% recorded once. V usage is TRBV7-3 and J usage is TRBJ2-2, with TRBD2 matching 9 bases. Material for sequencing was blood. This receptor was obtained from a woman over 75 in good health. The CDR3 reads CASSQGLASTGELFF. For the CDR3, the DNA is TGTGCCAGCAGTCAAGGACTAGCGTCCACCGGGGAGCTGTTTTTT.